The rows below give T cell receptor beta chains drawn from one sample of a study of T-cell reconstitution after alpha-beta-depleted transplantation in children. TCRdb independently ran MiXCR on the PCR reads; one entry per CDR3 protein. This sample has under 300,000 distinct CDR3 sequences, with 9.7% found just once. Sequencing used PBMCs from the stem cell graft donor, obtained from the stem cell graft. These receptors came from a human donor who donated a stem cell graft to a child with SCID. Both conserved end residues are part of each CDR3. Clone size is stated in some rows and not others, as once, few, many or a class when expanded.

v_call clone_size cdr3_aa
TRBV4-3 many CASSPGGTVSNYGYTF
TRBV28 many CASRRGIMGRYSNQPQHF
TRBV7-2 . CASSLGVPKGLGTEAFF
TRBV5-1 many CASSFSSLLVGETQYF
TRBV20-1 . CCARDAGGPYNEQFF
TRBV12-3/TRBV12-4 many CASSQQGGLSNYGYTF
TRBV5-1 many CASKPAPASYEQYF
TRBV20-1 many CSARFREGSTGELFF
TRBV19 . CASSRAVQGGQPQHF
TRBV7-8 many CASSLGRRNTEAFF
TRBV7-9 many CASSLQGQGSHNEQFF
TRBV7-9 many CASSFGVDTGYTF
TRBV4-1 many CASSQDGLRPQHF
TRBV20-1 . CSATEGGLAGEETQYF
TRBV11-2 many CASSLAWLNSYEQYF
TRBV7-2 many CASSIRTRDTEAFF
TRBV11-2 many CASSLAHTDTQYF
TRBV4-1 many CASSPTGEFQPQHF
TRBV6-2/TRBV6-3 once CASSYSGGSYTF
TRBV20-1 many CSARPFAGGIDEQFF